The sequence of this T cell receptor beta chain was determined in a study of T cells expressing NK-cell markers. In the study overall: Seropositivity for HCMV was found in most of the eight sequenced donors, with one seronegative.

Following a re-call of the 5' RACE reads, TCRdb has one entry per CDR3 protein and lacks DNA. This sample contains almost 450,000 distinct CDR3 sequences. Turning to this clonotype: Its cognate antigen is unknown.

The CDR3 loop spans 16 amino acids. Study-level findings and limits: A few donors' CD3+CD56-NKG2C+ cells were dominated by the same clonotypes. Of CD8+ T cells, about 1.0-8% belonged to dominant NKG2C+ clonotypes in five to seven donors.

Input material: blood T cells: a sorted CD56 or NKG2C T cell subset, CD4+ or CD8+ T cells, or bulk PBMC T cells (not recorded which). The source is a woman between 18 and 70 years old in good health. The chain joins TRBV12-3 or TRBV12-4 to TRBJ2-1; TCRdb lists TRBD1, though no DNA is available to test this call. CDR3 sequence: CASSTDRDSSYNEQFF.